The 21 T cell receptor beta chains listed next were all sequenced from one sample in a study of CD8 T cells in ankylosing spondylitis. The study's findings and limits: What seemed typical of ankylosing spondylitis blood was a TCR beta motif built from eight highly homologous variants.

Using its own MiXCR run on the 5' RACE reads, TCRdb lists one record per CDR3 protein. The sample includes fewer than 400,000 distinct CDR3 sequences, 20% to 25% of them seen just once. These receptors' antigens are unknown. Sequencing was carried out using blood, either unsorted or a sorted T cell fraction (not recorded which). The receptors stem from a male donor with ankylosing spondylitis.

The rearrangement joins TRBV20-1 to TRBJ1-5; possible D gene TRBD1, 5 bases. The V gene's germline CDR1 is DFQATT and CDR2 SNEGSKA (reference sequence). The CDR3 contains 15 residues. Trimming took 3 bases from V and 4 from J, leaving 16 bases between them. For the CDR3, the DNA is TGCAGTGCTAGTAGGGGCGCCGGCATTAATCAGCCCCAGCATTTT. Its protein is CSASRGAGINQPQHF.

The chain couples TRBV10-3 to TRBJ2-3; 8 positions agree with TRBD2. Germline assignment: CDR1 ENHRY and CDR2 SYGVKD. The CDR3 runs 16 residues. The junction had 8 bases not matched to a gene; V was cut back by 4 bases and J by 2 bases. This CDR3 reads CAISVAGLGTTDTQYF. CDR3 DNA: TGTGCCATCAGTGTGGCGGGACTAGGGACCACAGATACGCAGTATTTT.

V usage is TRBV5-1 and J usage is TRBJ2-3; D is ambiguous. The V end lost 2 bases, the J end lost 0 bases, and 10 bases lay between the germline ends. Germline V gene lookup returns CDR1 SGHRS and CDR2 YFSETQ. This CDR3 has 15 amino acids. The CDR3 spells CASSFGLTSTDTQYF. CDR3 sequence (DNA): TGCGCCAGCAGCTTCGGATTAACTAGCACAGATACGCAGTATTTT.

The CDR3 DNA sequence: TGCGCCAGCAGCTTGCTGGGGGGGAGGGACCAAGAGACCCAGTACTTC. It codes for CASSLLGGRDQETQYF. The V and J genes are TRBV5-1 and TRBJ2-5; TRBD2 matches 7 bases. The CDR3 runs 16 residues. CDR1 is SGHRS and CDR2 is YFSETQ in the germline V gene. The V and J ends lost 1 base and 0 bases, in that order; junction bases with no gene match: 6.

The chain combines TRBV20-1 with TRBJ2-2, with 7 bases matching TRBD2. The V gene end was trimmed by 2 bases and the J gene end by 4 bases; junction bases not matched to a gene: 13. The CDR3 is 17 amino acids. In germline, CDR1 is DFQATT, CDR2 SNEGSKA (reference sequence). The CDR3: CSARPFSEGGRTGELFF. CDR3 in DNA: TGCAGTGCTAGACCCTTTTCGGAGGGAGGGCGCACCGGGGAGCTGTTTTTT.

The chain employs TRBV6-5 and TRBJ2-1; perhaps TRBD1 as D (5 bases). Germline lookup yields CDR1 MNHEY and CDR2 SVGAGI. This CDR3 contains 14 residues. V was clipped by 0 bases and J by 6 bases, with 9 bases between them. CDR3 sequence reads: CASSYSTRANEQFF. CDR3 nucleotide sequence: TGTGCCAGCAGTTACTCGACCAGGGCCAATGAGCAGTTCTTC.

This sequence joins TRBV6-1 and TRBJ2-5, with 7 bases fitting TRBD2. The CDR3 is made up of 13 amino acids. In germline, CDR1 is MNHNS, CDR2 SASEGT. V was pared by 6 bases and J by 2 bases, with 3 bases of the junction left unmatched. The CDR3 bases are TGTGCCAGCAGGAGGACTAGACAAGAGACCCAGTACTTC. Its translation: CASRRTRQETQYF.

The chain combines TRBV20-1 with TRBJ2-7, with TRBD2 matching over 10 bases. Germline trimming cut 6 bases from V and 3 bases from J; bases unmatched to any gene: 8. Germline V gene data show CDR1 as DFQATT and CDR2 as SNEGSKA (reference sequence). CDR3 size: 14 residues. The CDR3 is CSALVTSGVYEQYF. The CDR3 DNA reads as TGCAGTGCCCTTGTTACTAGCGGGGTCTACGAGCAGTACTTC.

This clonotype was seen ten or more times. The chain links TRBV3-1 to TRBJ1-1, with D unresolved. Trimming stripped 4 bases from V and 1 base from J, with 13 bases between. There are 15 residues in the CDR3. Germline-derived CDR1 and CDR2 are LGHDT and YNNKEL (reference sequence). The chain's CDR3 is CASSPAMVGNTEAFF. The DNA for the CDR3 is TGTGCCAGCAGCCCAGCGATGGTGGGGAACACTGAAGCTTTCTTT. Using reference TRBV3-1 and TRBJ1-1 for the parts outside the CDR3, the full variable domain is DTAVSQTPKYLVTQMGNDKSIKCEQNLGHDTMYWYKQDSKKFLKIMFSYNNKELIINETVPNRFSPKSPDKAHLNLHINSLELGDSAVYFCASSPAMVGNTEAFFGQGTRLTVV.

The gene calls are TRBV4-1 and TRBJ2-7, with TRBD2 identical over 10 bases. Trimming took 2 bases from V and 1 from J; bases not matched to a gene: 5. The CDR3 is 16 amino acids. Looked up from germline, CDR1 is MGHRA and CDR2 is YSYEKL. DNA for the CDR3: TGCGCCAGCAGCCAAAGCGGGAGGGATGCATCCTACGAGCAGTACTTC. Amino acid sequence: CASSQSGRDASYEQYF.

The chain carries TRBV12-3 or TRBV12-4 and TRBJ2-2, with 7 bases that match TRBD2. The CDR3 extends over 14 amino acids. V shed 7 bases, J shed 2 bases, and the junction held 4 bases outside the gene matches. In DNA form, the CDR3 reads TGTGCCAGCAAACTAGCGTATAACACCGGGGAGCTGTTTTTT. Amino acid sequence: CASKLAYNTGELFF.

The chain recombines TRBV14 with TRBJ2-3, with TRBD1 identical over 7 bases. Trimming took 4 bases from V and 4 from J; bases not matched to a gene: 11. CDR1 and CDR2 from the germline V gene are SGHDN and FVKESK. CDR3 length equals 16 residues. CDR3 bases: TGTGCCAGCAGCCCTTCCCGGGACAGTCGCCCAGATACGCAGTATTTT. This encodes CASSPSRDSRPDTQYF.

The V gene is TRBV19, the J gene TRBJ1-1; D perhaps matches TRBD1 (5 bases). Trimming took 6 bases from V and 0 from J, leaving 11 bases between them. The length of the CDR3 is 14 residues. Germline lookup yields CDR1 LNHDA and CDR2 SQIVND (reference sequence). This CDR3 is CASRRTPMNTEAFF. CDR3 coding DNA: TGTGCCAGTAGAAGGACACCAATGAACACTGAAGCTTTCTTT.

The rearrangement uses TRBV4-1 and TRBJ1-1, with D possibly being TRBD1 (6 bases). The CDR3 length is 16 residues. From germline, CDR1 is MGHRA and CDR2 YSYEKL. V dropped 6 bases and J dropped 4 bases, with 21 bases sitting between them. The CDR3 sequence: CASRNDGGNGGTEAFF. DNA of the CDR3: TGCGCCAGCAGAAACGACGGGGGCAACGGGGGCACTGAAGCTTTCTTT.

The gene calls are TRBV4-1 and TRBJ1-1, with D uncertain. The germline V gene encodes CDR1 MGHRA and CDR2 YSYEKL. This CDR3 is built from 16 residues. The V end lost 0 bases, the J end lost 5 bases, and 16 bases lay between the germline ends. The CDR3 DNA follows: TGCGCCAGCAGCCAAGATGGAAGACGGCTGGGAACTGAAGCTTTCTTT. Translation gives CASSQDGRRLGTEAFF.

This clonotype was picked up a small number of times. The chain recombines TRBV12-3 or TRBV12-4 with TRBJ2-7, with 7 bases matching TRBD2. The V segment lost 6 bases and the J segment 6 bases; nucleotides outside the gene matches: 14. The CDR3 sequence is 15 residues long. The DNA for the CDR3 is TGTGCCAGCAGACCCCTGGGACTACCGGCCGGCGAGCAGTACTTC. Translating gives CASRPLGLPAGEQYF.

This clonotype was seen ten or more times. The CDR3 coding sequence is TGTGCCAGCAGTTTCCAGGGTACTAATGAAAAACTGTTTTTT. Translated, it gives CASSFQGTNEKLFF. This sequence joins TRBV28 and TRBJ1-4; D might be TRBD1 (5 bases). The CDR3 runs 14 residues. V gave up 3 bases and J gave up 2 bases, with 7 bases separating them. CDR1 is MDHEN, CDR2 SYDVKM, per germline.

This chain connects TRBV15 to TRBJ2-2; D not resolved. The CDR3 consists of 16 residues. Germline lookup yields CDR1 LNHNV and CDR2 YYDKDF (reference sequence). The V end lost 0 bases, the J end lost 6 bases, and 14 bases lay between the germline ends. The CDR3 DNA sequence: TGTGCCACCAGCAGAGATAAGGGTATCGGAGCCGGGGAGCTGTTTTTT. It specifies CATSRDKGIGAGELFF.

This clonotype turned up a few times. CDR3 loop: CASSPNRGHNSPLHF. The CDR3 DNA reads as TGTGCCAGCAGCCCTAACAGGGGGCATAATTCACCCCTCCACTTT. This chain connects TRBV27 to TRBJ1-6; 9 bases map to TRBD1. Losses at the gene ends were 6 bases for V and 5 bases for J; bases not matched to a gene: 5. In germline, CDR1 is MNHEY, CDR2 SMNVEV (reference sequence). The CDR3 contains 15 residues.

This clonotype was found a few times. J is TRBJ1-6 and V is TRBV28, with 7 bases aligning to TRBD1. The V gene's germline CDR1 is MDHEN and CDR2 SYDVKM. The J segment lost 8 bases and the V segment lost 7 bases, leaving 11 bases of the junction unmatched. There are 15 residues in the CDR3. The CDR3 is CASTFLTGDYSPLHF. DNA for the CDR3: TGTGCCAGCACCTTCCTCACAGGGGACTATTCACCCCTCCACTTT. Looking up the rest from reference TRBV28 and TRBJ1-6 gives the full variable domain: DVKVTQSSRYLVKRTGEKVFLECVQDMDHENMFWYRQDPGLGLRLIYFSYDVKMKEKGDIPEGYSVSREKKERFSLILESASTNQTSMYLCASTFLTGDYSPLHFGNGTRLTVT.

The V call is TRBV6-1, the J call TRBJ1-1, with no clear D. The germline V and J ends were trimmed by 2 bases and 7 bases, with 8 bases remaining between them. Germline values: CDR1 MNHNS, CDR2 SASEGT. The CDR3 has 12 amino acids. CDR3 DNA sequence: TGTGCCAGCAGTGAATTACAGATTGAAGCTTTCTTT. As protein: CASSELQIEAFF.